This T cell receptor beta chain derives from a study of T cells in Graves' hyperthyroidism and ophthalmopathy. Study information: The authors collected peripheral blood at initial diagnosis, before any treatment. Study-wide findings and caveats: The model foresaw ophthalmopathy a median about 6.1 months prior to onset.

The investigators amplified TCR beta CDR3 regions from RNA transcripts. A first-round RT-PCR of the TCR CDR3 used the HTBI primer set. TCRdb fed the multiplex PCR reads into MiXCR, producing one record per CDR3 protein. Of 250,000 to 300,000 distinct CDR3 sequences in the sample, 12% to 15% were seen once. This clonotype was seen at least ten times. Its antigen is unknown. Uncontrolled infection, other autoimmune disease, pregnancy or lactation excluded patients. The diagnostic basis comprised clinical symptoms, serum thyroxine and TRAb, thyroid ultrasound and orbital computed tomography. The CDR3 is 16 residues long. CDR1 and CDR2 from the germline V gene are SGHRS and YFSETQ. After removal of 1 base from V and 5 bases from J, the junction contained 9 bases not matched to a gene.

Material for sequencing was blood. The TCR originated in a woman aged 45-60 years with Graves' hyperthyroidism that later progressed to Graves' ophthalmopathy. The chain links TRBV5-1 to TRBJ2-1; TRBD2 agrees at 7 bases. This CDR3 reads CASSLLVAGADNEQFF. The DNA for the CDR3 is TGCGCCAGCAGCTTGTTGGTTGCGGGAGCAGACAATGAGCAGTTCTTC.